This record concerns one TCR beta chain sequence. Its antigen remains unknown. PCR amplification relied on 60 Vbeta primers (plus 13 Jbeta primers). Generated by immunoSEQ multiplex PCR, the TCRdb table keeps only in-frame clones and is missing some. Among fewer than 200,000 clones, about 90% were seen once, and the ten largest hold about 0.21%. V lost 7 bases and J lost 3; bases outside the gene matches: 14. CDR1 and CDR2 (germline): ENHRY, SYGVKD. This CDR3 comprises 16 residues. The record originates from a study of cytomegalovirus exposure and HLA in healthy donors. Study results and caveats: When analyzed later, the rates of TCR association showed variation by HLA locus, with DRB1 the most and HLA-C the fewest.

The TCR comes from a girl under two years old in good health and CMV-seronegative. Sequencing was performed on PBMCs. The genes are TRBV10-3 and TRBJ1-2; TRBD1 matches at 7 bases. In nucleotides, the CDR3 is TGTGCCATCACCCCCAACCAGCAGGGGGGATACTATGGCTACACCTTC. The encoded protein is CAITPNQQGGYYGYTF.